This entry lists 14 T cell receptor beta chains sequenced from one sample in a study of cytomegalovirus exposure and HLA in healthy donors. The primer mix had 60 Vbeta and 13 Jbeta primers. Only in-frame clones appear in the TCRdb table, and some are missing; sequencing was by immunoSEQ multiplex PCR. The table lists 70,000 to 85,000 clones, 74% of them singletons, with over 7.5% in the top ten. Sequencing was carried out using PBMCs. These receptors came from a middle-aged man in good health and CMV-seropositive.

This clone has just a few counts. The chain joins TRBV7-8 to TRBJ1-5; TRBD1 might be the D (5 bases). The V and J ends lost 1 base and 8 bases respectively, with 15 bases between them. CDR1 and CDR2 (germline): SGHVS, FQNEAQ. The CDR3 has 15 amino acids. CDR3 residues: CASSLGGDSVKPQHF. The CDR3 nucleotides read TGTGCCAGCAGCTTAGGTGGGGACTCAGTCAAGCCCCAGCATTTT.

The chain employs TRBV7-2 and TRBJ2-5; possible D gene TRBD1, 6 bases. Germline CDR1 and CDR2: SGHTA and FQGNSA. V was pared by 5 bases and J by 1 base, with 14 bases between. The CDR3 loop spans 15 amino acids. CDR3: CASSVDRGVQETQYF. The CDR3 bases are TGTGCCAGCAGCGTGGACAGAGGGGTCCAAGAGACCCAGTACTTC.

This clone showed up just a few times. The chain carries TRBV28 and TRBJ2-5; TRBD1 aligns across 7 bases. The J call may be faulty, since TRBJ2-7 better matches the DNA end. Germline lookup yields CDR1 MDHEN and CDR2 SYDVKM. CDR3 length: 14 amino acids. CDR3 sequence reads: CASRRQGNFYEQYF. The CDR3 DNA is TGTGCCAGCAGAAGACAGGGAAACTTCTACGAGCAGTACTTC.

The chain couples TRBV29-1 to TRBJ2-3; D possibly corresponds to TRBD2 (5 bases). Deletions cut 5 bases from V and 3 bases from J, with 12 bases between. CDR1 SQVTM and CDR2 ANQGSEA come from the germline V gene. This CDR3 spans 13 amino acids. CDR3 residues: CSVTYPGTDTQYF. As DNA, the CDR3 is TGCAGCGTTACCTATCCGGGAACAGATACGCAGTATTTT.

The chain employs TRBV6-5 and TRBJ2-1, with D possibly being TRBD1 (5 bases). Trimming pared 3 bases from V and 4 bases from J, leaving 16 bases between. The CDR3 spans 16 residues. CDR1 MNHEY and CDR2 SVGAGI come from the germline V gene. CDR3 sequence reads: CASSYSGASSYNEQFF. As DNA, the CDR3 is TGTGCCAGCAGTTATTCTGGGGCCAGTTCTTACAATGAGCAGTTCTTC.

This chain uses TRBV5-5 with TRBJ2-7; perhaps TRBD1 as D (6 bases). The CDR3 covers 14 residues. The V end was cut by 2 bases, the J end by 5 bases, with 14 bases between. The germline V gene has CDR1 SGHKS and CDR2 YYEKEE (reference sequence). CDR3 protein: CASSFPRGVNEQYF. The CDR3 nucleotides read TGTGCCAGCAGCTTTCCCAGGGGTGTAAACGAGCAGTACTTC. Based on the CDR3 plus reference TRBV5-5 and TRBJ2-7, the full variable domain is DAGVTQSPTHLIKTRGQQVTLRCSPISGHKSVSWYQQVLGQGPQFIFQYYEKEERGRGNFPDRFSARQFPNYSSELNVNALLLGDSALYLCASSFPRGVNEQYFGPGTRLTVT.

The chain uses TRBV19 and TRBJ2-5, with TRBD2 as a possible D gene (6 bases). Trimming stripped 5 bases from V and 5 bases from J, with 21 bases between. Germline V gene sequence: CDR1 LNHDA, CDR2 SQIVND (reference sequence). The CDR3 length is 16 residues. CDR3 region: CASSPRRGIGRETQYF. CDR3 nucleotides: TGTGCCAGTAGTCCCAGGCGGGGAATCGGCCGGGAGACCCAGTACTTC.

This clone was detected once. This chain connects TRBV6-6 to TRBJ2-3; 9 nucleotides line up with TRBD1. In germline, CDR1 is MNHNY, CDR2 SVGAGI (reference sequence). Germline trimming cut 6 bases from V and 4 bases from J; bases unmatched to any gene: 5. The CDR3 contains 14 residues. The CDR3 sequence: CASSSGQGPDTQYF. The DNA for the CDR3 is TGTGCCAGCAGCTCGGGACAGGGACCAGATACGCAGTATTTT.

This clone appeared a few times. The CDR3 sequence is CASSYGGGAGMNEQFF. CDR3 DNA: TGTGCCAGCAGTTACGGTGGAGGGGCGGGAATGAATGAGCAGTTCTTC. The rearrangement joins TRBV6-5 to TRBJ2-1, with D possibly matching TRBD2 (6 bases). Trimming cost V 2 bases and J 7 bases, with 18 bases left between them. Germline values: CDR1 MNHEY, CDR2 SVGAGI. This CDR3 region has 16 residues.

This chain uses TRBV5-1 with TRBJ1-1, with D possibly matching TRBD1 (5 bases). Looked up from germline, CDR1 is SGHRS and CDR2 is YFSETQ. The CDR3 covers 13 residues. V was cut by 0 bases and J by 6 bases, with 9 bases left in between. The CDR3 DNA is TGCGCCAGCAGCTTGGGGGAGGGGTCTGAAGCTTTCTTT. Residues: CASSLGEGSEAFF.

The gene calls are TRBV19 and TRBJ1-2; D unresolved. Trimming shortened V by 5 bases and J by 4 bases, and 8 bases separated the two germline ends. The CDR3 sequence is 12 residues long. CDR1 is LNHDA, CDR2 SQIVND, per germline (reference sequence). The CDR3 region is CASSVGAYGYTF. As DNA, the CDR3 is TGTGCCAGTAGTGTGGGCGCCTATGGCTACACCTTC.

The chain links TRBV7-2 to TRBJ1-1, with 7 bases lining up with TRBD1. This CDR3 spans 14 amino acids. V dropped 4 bases and J dropped 0; count of bases not matched to a gene: 2. Germline assignment: CDR1 SGHTA and CDR2 FQGNSA. This CDR3 reads CASSWGQMNTEAFF. In DNA, the CDR3 is TGTGCCAGCAGCTGGGGACAGATGAACACTGAAGCTTTCTTT.

This chain joins TRBV5-1 and TRBJ1-5; possibly TRBD1 for D (6 bases). Trimming pared 4 bases from V and 2 bases from J, leaving 10 bases between. In germline, CDR1 is SGHRS, CDR2 YFSETQ. The CDR3 runs to 14 residues. The CDR3 DNA follows: TGCGCCAGCAGCCTGGACAGTCGCAATCAGCCCCAGCATTTT. It specifies CASSLDSRNQPQHF.

The CDR3 DNA sequence: TGTGCCTGCACTGAGACAGGGGAACGCCAGCATTTT. Its translation is CACTETGERQHF. This chain links TRBV30 with TRBJ1-5; 8 positions agree with TRBD1. The CDR3 is 12 amino acids. Germline V CDR1 and CDR2: GTSNPN, SVGIG (reference sequence). V lost 6 bases to trimming and J lost 12 bases; unmatched junction nucleotides: 10.